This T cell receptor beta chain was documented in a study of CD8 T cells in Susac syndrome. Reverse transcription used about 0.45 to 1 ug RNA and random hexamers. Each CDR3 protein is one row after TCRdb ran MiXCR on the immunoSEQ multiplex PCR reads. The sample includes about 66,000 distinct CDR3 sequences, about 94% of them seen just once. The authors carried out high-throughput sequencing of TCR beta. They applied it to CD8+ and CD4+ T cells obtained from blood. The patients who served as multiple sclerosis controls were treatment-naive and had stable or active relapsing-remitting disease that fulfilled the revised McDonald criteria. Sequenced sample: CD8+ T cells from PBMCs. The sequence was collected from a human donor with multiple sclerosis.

CDR3 nucleotides: TGTGCCAGCAGTGTAGCGACTAGCGGGATCTACGAGCAGTACTTC. It specifies CASSVATSGIYEQYF. The V call is TRBV2, the J call TRBJ2-7, with TRBD2 matching over 11 bases. Germline CDR1 reads SNHLY; CDR2 reads FYNNEI. V gave up 4 bases and J gave up 3 bases; unmatched junction bases: 5. The CDR3 totals 15 residues.